Each of the 9 T cell receptor beta chains below was sequenced from the same sample in a study of molecular identifiers for immune sequencing clone quantification. From the PCR reads, TCRdb called clonotypes with MiXCR, one entry per CDR3 protein. The table has some 320,000 distinct CDR3 sequences, roughly 24% seen once. Sequencing used naive CD8+ T cells from blood, with Jurkat cell RNA spiked in. The subset is: FACS-sorted CD8+CD4-CCR7+CD45RA+ naive T cells. The receptors were sampled from a human donor in good health. Some libraries in this study had Jurkat cell RNA spiked in.

This clonotype has just a few counts. The chain is built from TRBV30 and TRBJ1-1; D possibly corresponds to TRBD1 (5 bases). Germline loops: CDR1 GTSNPN, CDR2 SVGIG (reference sequence). V was trimmed by 0 bases and J by 4 bases, leaving 15 bases between them. The CDR3 is made up of 15 amino acids. CDR3 coding DNA: TGTGCCTGGAGTGTACCGGGGGGTAGGGGCACTGAAGCTTTCTTT. This gives the protein CAWSVPGGRGTEAFF.

This clonotype was seen repeatedly, ten times or more. The chain has TRBV25-1 and TRBJ2-7, with a tentative D call TRBD2 (5 bases). Trimming removed 3 bases at V and 1 base at J, with 10 bases between. The CDR3 consists of 14 residues. Per the germline V gene, CDR1 is MGHDK and CDR2 is SYGVNS. CDR3 loop: CASSDRTRSYEQYF. CDR3 DNA: TGTGCCAGCAGTGACCGCACTAGGTCCTACGAGCAGTACTTC.

This clonotype was counted between two and nine times. J is TRBJ2-5 and V is TRBV10-2, with D tentatively TRBD1 (6 bases). Germline CDR1 is WSHSY and CDR2 is SAAADI. Trimming took off 2 bases at V and 1 base at J, with 14 bases between the two ends. This CDR3 has 16 residues. CDR3 in DNA: TGCGCCAGCAGTGAGCCGAGACAGGACACCCAAGAGACCCAGTACTTC. Its translation: CASSEPRQDTQETQYF.

The V call is TRBV6-2 or TRBV6-3, the J call TRBJ1-1; no clear D. Germline V gene data show CDR1 as MNHEY and CDR2 as SVGEGT. CDR3 length: 11 amino acids. V was shortened by 1 base and J by 10 bases, with 7 bases between the two germline ends. The CDR3 here is CASSYYGRAFF. In nucleotides, the CDR3 is TGTGCCAGCAGTTACTACGGGAGAGCTTTCTTT.

This clonotype has at least ten counts. CDR3 bases: TGCAGCGCCCGAACCCAGACAGGCTACGAGCAGTACTTC. Translated, it gives CSARTQTGYEQYF. The gene calls are TRBV29-1 and TRBJ2-7; D is perhaps TRBD1 (6 bases). In germline, CDR1 is SQVTM, CDR2 ANQGSEA. The CDR3 runs 13 residues. V was shortened by 7 bases and J by 3 bases, with 16 bases between the two germline ends.

V usage is TRBV28 and J usage is TRBJ2-7; the D gene could be TRBD1 or TRBD2 (5 bases each). The CDR3 runs 18 residues. The germline V gene has CDR1 MDHEN and CDR2 SYDVKM. Trimming took 5 bases from V and 2 from J, leaving 25 bases between them. The CDR3, as DNA: TGTGCCAGCAGTGGCCCCCGGGACCCCGGTTTCCGGCCCTACGAGCAGTACTTC. Translated, it gives CASSGPRDPGFRPYEQYF.

This clonotype was seen ten or more times. V usage is TRBV7-2 and J usage is TRBJ2-5; 14 nucleotides align to TRBD2. The germline CDR1 and CDR2 sequences are SGHTA and FQGNSA. The V and J ends lost 5 bases and 4 bases, in that order; junction bases with no gene match: 3. The length of the CDR3 is 15 residues. This CDR3 reads CASSPGTSGRETQYF. The CDR3 DNA reads TGTGCCAGCAGCCCGGGGACTAGCGGGAGAGAGACCCAGTACTTC. Full variable domain (rest looked up from reference TRBV7-2 and TRBJ2-5): GAGVSQSPSNKVTEKGKDVELRCDPISGHTALYWYRQSLGQGLEFLIYFQGNSAPDKSGLPSDRFSAERTGGSVSTLTIQRTQQEDSAVYLCASSPGTSGRETQYFGPGTRLLVL.

This clonotype was counted at least ten times. J is TRBJ1-5 and V is TRBV12-3 or TRBV12-4; possible D gene TRBD1, 6 bases. Trimming took 4 bases from V and 3 from J, leaving 19 bases between them. This CDR3 spans 17 amino acids. CDR3 in amino acids: CASSSPQGFRDNQPQHF. Here the CDR3 DNA reads TGTGCCAGCAGTTCGCCACAGGGTTTCCGCGACAATCAGCCCCAGCATTTT.

About this clonotype: A much more abundant neighbour one base away suggests this may be a read error. For the CDR3, the DNA is TGTGCCAGCAGCAGAACCAGGGAGAGCTCTCGAAACACCATATATTTT. Its translation: CASSRTRESSRNTIYF. The rearrangement uses TRBV9 and TRBJ1-3; D possibly corresponds to TRBD1 (5 bases). This CDR3 region has 16 residues. Germline V gene lookup returns CDR1 SGDLS and CDR2 YYNGEE.